This T cell receptor (delta chain) was identified during a study of Vδ1+ human thymocytes. Findings and caveats of the study: Highly polyclonal TRG and TRD repertoires with Gaussian CDR3 length distributions appeared in thymus.

This clone was picked up one time. Its antigen is as yet unknown. Extracted RNA was reverse transcribed into cDNA. Pooled V-gene forward primers with one constant-region reverse primer generated the CDR3 amplicons by multiplex PCR. TCRdb reprocessed the multiplex PCR reads using CATT. The repertoire consists of roughly 55,000 delta-chain clones, with 15% to 20% occurring once and the leading ten covering roughly 0.46%. The CDR3 sequence is 20 residues long. Germline CDR1 and CDR2: TSWWSYY and QGS. With 2 bases clipped from V and 0 bases from J, the junction kept 15 bases outside the gene matches. The sequencing sample was made of Vdelta1+ gamma-delta thymocytes from the thymus. The subset denotes: FACS-sorted CD3+ TCRalphabeta- TCRVdelta1+ TCRVdelta2- thymocytes. The receptor was isolated from a boy younger than two who had congenital heart surgery. The gene calls are TRDV1 and TRDJ1; 10 positions agree with TRDD3. Written as DNA, the CDR3 is TGTGCTCTTGGGGAATTCGCTGCGGGGGATACGGAGGGGTACACCGATAAACTCATCTTT. This translates into CALGEFAAGDTEGYTDKLIF.